The T cell receptor (beta chain) under discussion was sequenced for a study of blood T cell repertoires in COVID-19 (dated by TCRdb to the early 2020s). Some background on the complete study: Samples covering the acute and convalescent phases of COVID-19 were provided by collaborators in the United States, Italy and Spain. The prospective study material was composed of cDNA or gDNA derived from T cells, B-cell-depleted T cells, or PBMCs. Subjects who had been exposed to COVID-19, were actively infected with it, or had recovered from it provided the deeply sampled blood TCRbeta repertoires that made up the dataset. A freely available public database, intended as a resource for researchers studying the immune response to SARS-CoV-2, is where the repertoires were released. The samples were drawn from the first 160 participants of the ongoing ImmuneRACE study and from 950 to 1,500 subjects provided by 6 global collaborators. Nearly every sample came with metadata listing a de-identified subject ID, COVID-19 status, age in years and sex. Where HLA class I and class II types were available, the types were taken from metadata supplied by the sample provider, not from assay-based typing.

This clone was observed a few times. Its antigen remains undetermined. Base qualities are not provided; no much larger clone lies one nucleotide away. Each collaborating institution followed its own protocols to collect whole blood in K2EDTA tubes. Collaborator samples were shipped for TCRbeta analysis as frozen whole blood, isolated PBMCs, or DNA extracted from either sample type. Overall study results and their limits: The quantity of clinical and demographic metadata differed by source and by participant and was supplied without curation.

The immunoSEQ Assay, a bias-controlled multiplex PCR, was used to amplify TCRbeta CDR3 regions from genomic DNA. On the authors' methods: Nucleated cell counts per sample were estimated from amplification of reference gene primers within the assay. Sequence reads were collapsed and filtered to measure the absolute abundance of every unique TCRbeta CDR3 rearrangement. Productive Simpson clonality was computed per sample as the square root of Simpson's diversity index over productive rearrangements. TCRdb holds this immuneACCESS table with in-frame rearrangements only. Some clones are missing; in checked studies, unresolved V genes explain under half, and the rest has no known cause. From that table come the V and J calls and clone size; the DNA was used to work out D and trimming. The sample table contains some 96,000 clones; only one count was recorded for more than 75% of them. The top ten hold about 6.9% of the sample.

The TCR sequence derives from a man aged 25-45 years in a cohort sampled during active COVID-19. The specimen was peripheral blood.

The CDR3 protein sequence reads: CASSPAEHYGYTF. The sequenced DNA is TGCGCCAGCAGCCCGGCGGAGCACTATGGCTACACCTTC. The V gene is TRBV5-1 and the J gene is TRBJ1-2, with the D gene uncertain. Including cysteine and phenylalanine, the CDR3 has 13 amino acids. Only CDR3 DNA is held: 39 bases, read in frame from base 1. CDR1 and CDR2 were assigned from the germline V gene as SGHRS and YFSETQ. Relative to germline, V is 4 bases shorter and J is 3 bases shorter, with 10 bases between their ends.